This T cell receptor (beta chain) was sequenced in a study of molecular identifiers for immune sequencing clone quantification. Study findings and constraints: Spiked Jurkat TCR RNA equivalent to one cell reportedly surfaced among approximately 1.1 million naive cells.

Points on this clonotype: Its specificity is not known.

The V end lost 3 bases, the J end lost 2 bases, and 10 bases lay between the germline ends. Germline V gene sequence: CDR1 DFQATT, CDR2 SNEGSKA (reference sequence). This CDR3 spans 14 amino acids. TCRdb analysed the PCR reads with MiXCR anew, one entry per CDR3 protein. The table records tens of thousands of distinct CDR3 sequences, around 21% of them present only once. The sequenced sample consisted of naive CD8+ T cells from blood, with Jurkat cell RNA spiked in. Regarding subset: FACS-sorted CD8+CD4-CCR7+CD45RA+ naive T cells. This sequence was found in a human donor in good health. Some libraries in this study had Jurkat cell RNA spiked in. This rearrangement joins TRBV20-1 to TRBJ2-2; maybe TRBD1 (5 bases). For the CDR3, the DNA is TGCAGTGCTAGGTCGCAGGGCAACACCGGGGAGCTGTTTTTT. This translates into CSARSQGNTGELFF.